This TCR beta chain was sequenced during a study of blood T cell repertoires in COVID-19. The CDR3 length is 16 residues. Germline CDR1 is SGHDT and CDR2 is YYEEEE. V was clipped by 2 bases and J by 1 base; unmatched bases: 4. Clones were read by immunoSEQ multiplex PCR, and TCRdb kept only the in-frame ones, dropping some. The sample includes 95,000 to 110,000 clones, around 88% of them seen just once. This receptor was identified in a man aged 50-59 years with active or convalescent COVID-19. Sample: peripheral blood. This chain links TRBV5-6 with TRBJ2-3; TRBD2 matches 10 bases. DNA of the CDR3: TGTGCCAGCAGCTTTCCCGGGACTAGCGGCACAGATACGCAGTATTTT. Its protein product is CASSFPGTSGTDTQYF.